These T cell receptor beta chains were read from a single sample in a study of CD8 T cells in ankylosing spondylitis. TCRdb re-analysed the 5' RACE reads in MiXCR, keeping a single row per CDR3 protein. The repertoire has approximately 300,000 distinct CDR3 sequences, 20% of them found once; the top ten carry about 3.5%. Sequenced material: blood, either unsorted or a sorted T cell fraction (not recorded which). These receptors all stem from a female donor with ankylosing spondylitis or in good health (not recorded which). Each CDR3 is given with its conserved first and last residue. Each record gives: J gene, V gene, D gene, CDR3 length, clone size, CDR3 DNA, CDR3 protein. The D gene is left open where the match is weak. Size is omitted from some rows. Given values are once, few, many or a class for expanded clones.

J: TRBJ2-7; V: TRBV6-5; D: TRBD2; length: 14; size: .; DNA: TGTGCCAGCAGTTATGGGACTAGCGGCTACGAGCAGTACTTC; CDR3: CASSYGTSGYEQYF
J: TRBJ1-4; V: TRBV4-1; D: .; length: 15; size: few; DNA: TGCGCCAGCAGCCAGAGGGGGAGGGAGAATGAAAAACTGTTTTTT; CDR3: CASSQRGRENEKLFF
J: TRBJ2-7; V: TRBV7-8; D: .; length: 17; size: .; DNA: TGTGCCAGCAGCTTAAGGGGTCAACGGGGCTACTCCTCCGAGCAGTACTTC; CDR3: CASSLRGQRGYSSEQYF
J: TRBJ2-5; V: TRBV7-2; D: TRBD2; length: 14; size: .; DNA: TGTGCCAGCAGCCCCCTAGCGGCGAAAGAGACCCAGTACTTC; CDR3: CASSPLAAKETQYF
J: TRBJ2-1; V: TRBV9; D: .; length: 15; size: few; DNA: TGTGCCAGCAGCGGTAGACTCACCACCTTCGATGAGCAGTTCTTC; CDR3: CASSGRLTTFDEQFF
J: TRBJ2-1; V: TRBV20-1; D: .; length: 12; size: .; DNA: TGCAGCTCCGCGGAGGGTATGAATGAGCAGTTCTTC; CDR3: CSSAEGMNEQFF
J: TRBJ2-7; V: TRBV6-5; D: TRBD1; length: 15; size: .; DNA: TGTGCCAGCAGTTATTCGACAGGGACCCCCTACGAGCAGTACTTC; CDR3: CASSYSTGTPYEQYF
J: TRBJ2-2; V: TRBV11-3; D: .; length: 16; size: few; DNA: TGTGCCAGCAGCCCGAGGTGGGAGACGAACACCGGGGAGCTGTTTTTT; CDR3: CASSPRWETNTGELFF
J: TRBJ2-1; V: TRBV12-3/TRBV12-4; D: .; length: 14; size: many; DNA: TGTGCCAGCAGTTTTAAGGAGTCCGCCAATGAGCAGTTCTTC; CDR3: CASSFKESANEQFF
J: TRBJ2-7; V: TRBV9; D: .; length: 15; size: .; DNA: TGTGCCAGCAGCGCCCACCTCGGGAATCCCTACGAGCAGTACTTC; CDR3: CASSAHLGNPYEQYF
J: TRBJ2-2; V: TRBV25-1; D: TRBD2; length: 17; size: few; DNA: TGTGCCAGCAGTGAGGCTAGCGGGAGTGGGTTACGCGGGGAGCTGTTTTTT; CDR3: CASSEASGSGLRGELFF
J: TRBJ2-2; V: TRBV5-1; D: .; length: 14; size: .; DNA: TGCGCCAGCACGACAGTTCAGAACACCGGGGAGCTGTTTTTT; CDR3: CASTTVQNTGELFF
J: TRBJ1-4; V: TRBV29-1; D: .; length: 12; size: few; DNA: TGCAGCGGGGGCCAGACTCGGGAAAAACTGTTTTTT; CDR3: CSGGQTREKLFF
J: TRBJ2-3; V: TRBV5-4; D: TRBD2; length: 16; size: few; DNA: TGTGCCAGCAGCTTGTATGAACTAGCGGGAGGAGATACGCAGTATTTT; CDR3: CASSLYELAGGDTQYF
J: TRBJ2-3; V: TRBV20-1; D: TRBD2; length: 13; size: few; DNA: TGCAGTGCGTCGGGACTAGACACAGATACGCAGTATTTT; CDR3: CSASGLDTDTQYF
J: TRBJ2-5; V: TRBV7-2; D: .; length: 15; size: .; DNA: TGTGCCAGCAGCGTTCGGTCCTCGTACCAAGAGACCCAGTACTTC; CDR3: CASSVRSSYQETQYF
J: TRBJ1-6; V: TRBV12-3/TRBV12-4; D: .; length: 14; size: .; DNA: TGTGCCAGCAGTTTATTGGAAGGCAATTCACCCCTCCACTTT; CDR3: CASSLLEGNSPLHF
J: TRBJ2-3; V: TRBV11-2; D: .; length: 14; size: few; DNA: TGTGCCAGCAGCTTAGACAGACGGCGAGATACGCAGTATTTT; CDR3: CASSLDRRRDTQYF